This TCR beta chain was retrieved from a study of T cell responses to AZD1222 COVID-19 vaccine. Clones were read by immunoSEQ multiplex PCR, and TCRdb kept only the in-frame ones, dropping some. The profile shows some 100,000 clones, approximately 90% of them singletons. CDR1 and CDR2 from the germline V gene are KGHSH and LQKENI. The CDR3 consists of 13 residues. The V and J ends lost 3 bases and 9 bases, in that order; junction bases with no gene match: 1. Study results and limitations: There were vaccine-associated CD4 TCRs across spike, dominant at 160-218 and 743-854. Reports say nearly half of spike-specific TCRs go after unmutated variant regions. Baseline seropositivity occurred in only a handful of AZD1222 recipients.

Points on this clone: Its antigen is still unknown.

The input for sequencing was peripheral blood, taken on day 0 of AZD1222 vaccination. The clonotype was recovered from an adult in good health. The chain recombines TRBV18 with TRBJ2-1, with 11 positions matching TRBD1. CDR3 bases: TGTGCCAGCTCACCGGGACAGGGGGTTGAGCAGTTCTTC. This sequence encodes CASSPGQGVEQFF.